The rows below give T cell receptor beta chains drawn from one sample of a study of CXCR3-negative and CXCR3-positive naive CD8 T cells. Using the 5' RACE reads, TCRdb records one entry per CDR3 protein without DNA. This table holds approximately 62,000 distinct CDR3 sequences. Sequencing was carried out using naive CXCR3- CD8+ T cells from blood. These receptors all stem from a human donor in good health. Some clones in this sample may be carry-over from other donors' samples. CDR3s include the opening cysteine and the closing phenylalanine or tryptophan. The order of the fields is V gene, clone size, J gene, CDR3 protein. The listing skips clone size in some rows; elsewhere it reads once, few, many or a size class.

TRBV28	NA	TRBJ2-7	CASLSVGQEQYF
TRBV7-8	NA	TRBJ1-6	CASSLAPPGGNSPLHF
TRBV25-1	NA	TRBJ2-3	CASSYGLALTDTQYF
TRBV20-1	NA	TRBJ1-5	CSARENYRLGQPQHF
TRBV28	NA	TRBJ1-1	CASNISPGAEAFF
TRBV14	NA	TRBJ2-7	CASSTQGLSYEQYF
TRBV6-4	NA	TRBJ2-3	CASSPYSGGASTDTQYF
TRBV7-2	NA	TRBJ1-4	CASSPSGTGEVPNEKLFF
TRBV20-1	NA	TRBJ2-5	CSARDPAGAQETQYF
TRBV18	NA	TRBJ2-5	CASSPRGLQETQYF
TRBV7-9	NA	TRBJ2-5	CASSFPPDVAFQETQYF
TRBV28	NA	TRBJ1-5	CASSLSFSSNQPQHF
TRBV10-3	NA	TRBJ2-7	CAIREGPPDDSPYEQYF
TRBV6-2/TRBV6-3	medium-sized	TRBJ2-1	CASLEGETYNEQFF
TRBV7-9	NA	TRBJ2-4	CASRPVQNIQYF
TRBV4-2	NA	TRBJ2-1	CASSQDAGIYGEQFF
TRBV29-1	NA	TRBJ1-2	CSSRGEDGYTF
TRBV7-9	NA	TRBJ1-1	CASSLVANNTEAFF
TRBV7-9	NA	TRBJ2-3	CASSPRDRGGTDTQYF
TRBV6-4	NA	TRBJ2-1	CASSHGGPSNEQFF
TRBV27	NA	TRBJ2-3	CASRPGWGIIQDTQYF
TRBV18	NA	TRBJ1-5	CASSPLDRDVAGNQPQHF
TRBV12-3/TRBV12-4	NA	TRBJ2-7	CASSHTYEQYF
TRBV29-1	NA	TRBJ2-3	CSETSVGDTQYF
TRBV4-2	NA	TRBJ2-7	CASSSPGRGYEQYF
TRBV6-5	NA	TRBJ2-2	CASSYSMDTGELFF
TRBV12-5	NA	TRBJ2-7	CASGFQGVRPYEQYF
TRBV28	NA	TRBJ2-3	CASSLRTGPSTDTQYF
TRBV5-1	NA	TRBJ2-7	CASSPGGGYEQYF
TRBV15	NA	TRBJ1-3	CATSIAPGAGNTIYF
TRBV29-1	NA	TRBJ2-3	CSVDLPGAGDTQYF
TRBV12-3/TRBV12-4	NA	TRBJ2-7	CASRAGTAYEQYF
TRBV3-1	NA	TRBJ2-6	CASSQEWGLGSGGANVLTF
TRBV29-1	NA	TRBJ2-1	CSVPDFPMDEQFF
TRBV29-1	NA	TRBJ1-2	CSVEGGPRDRANYGYTF
TRBV12-2	NA	TRBJ1-5	CASRSPVGDNQPQHF
TRBV6-4	NA	TRBJ2-2	CASSDSTGGGELFF
TRBV29-1	NA	TRBJ2-4	CSVAGGPIAKNIQYF
TRBV7-3	NA	TRBJ2-2	CARGLSDTGELFF
TRBV14	medium-sized	TRBJ2-2	CASSQEDRGLVGELFF
TRBV7-6	NA	TRBJ2-1	CASSLTGSSYNEQFF
TRBV20-1	NA	TRBJ1-5	CSAKPRGSGNQPQHF
TRBV7-9	NA	TRBJ2-7	CASSHNLELTYEQYF
TRBV15	NA	TRBJ2-2	CATSVDRGSSGELFF
TRBV15	NA	TRBJ1-2	CATASGLRVAYGYTF
TRBV6-2/TRBV6-3	NA	TRBJ2-1	CASTTGEANEQFF
TRBV6-2/TRBV6-3	NA	TRBJ2-1	CASSLVHEQFF
TRBV7-8	NA	TRBJ1-5	CASSLTLQGNQPQHF
TRBV20-1	NA	TRBJ2-5	CSASRGAQETQYF
TRBV5-1	NA	TRBJ2-5	CASSQSGGRETQYF
TRBV4-3	NA	TRBJ1-1	CASSQGLASASMNTEAFF
TRBV14	NA	TRBJ2-3	CASTASTDTQYF
TRBV14	NA	TRBJ1-3	CASSPQGLPGNTIYF
TRBV29-1	NA	TRBJ2-2	CSVRTGETGELFF
TRBV9	NA	TRBJ2-1	CASSATDNEQFF